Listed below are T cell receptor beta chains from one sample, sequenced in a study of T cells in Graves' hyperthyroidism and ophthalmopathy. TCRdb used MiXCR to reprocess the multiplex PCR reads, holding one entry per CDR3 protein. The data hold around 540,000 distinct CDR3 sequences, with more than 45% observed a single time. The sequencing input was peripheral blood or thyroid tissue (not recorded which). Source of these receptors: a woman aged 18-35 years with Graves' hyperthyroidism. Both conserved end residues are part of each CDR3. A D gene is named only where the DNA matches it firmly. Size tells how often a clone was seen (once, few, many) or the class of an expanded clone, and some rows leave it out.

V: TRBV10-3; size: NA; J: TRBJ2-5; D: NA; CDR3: CATTAVDLREETQYF; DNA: TGTGCCACCACAGCGGTAGACCTTAGGGAAGAGACCCAGTACTTC
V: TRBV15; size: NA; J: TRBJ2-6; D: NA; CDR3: CATSGHGGYWGQRPDF; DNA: TGTGCCACCAGCGGACACGGGGGCTACTGGGGCCAACGTCCTGACTTC
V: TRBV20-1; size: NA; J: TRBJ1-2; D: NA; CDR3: CSARPRVPDGYTF; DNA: TGCAGTGCTAGACCAAGGGTACCTGATGGCTACACCTTC
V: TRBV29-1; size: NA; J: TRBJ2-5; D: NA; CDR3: CSVDGVDF; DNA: TGCAGCGTTGATGGGGTGGACTTC
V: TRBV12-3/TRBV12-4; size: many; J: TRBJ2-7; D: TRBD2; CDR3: CASSLSLAGYEQYF; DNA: TGTGCCAGCAGTCTGTCACTAGCGGGCTACGAGCAGTACTTC
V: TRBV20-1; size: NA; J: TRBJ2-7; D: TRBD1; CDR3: CSANDRGGGYEQYF; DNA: TGCAGTGCTAATGACAGGGGAGGAGGCTACGAGCAGTACTTC
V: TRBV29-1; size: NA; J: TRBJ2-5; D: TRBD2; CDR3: CSVEGVRWIAGVVSGETQHF; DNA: TGCAGCGTTGAGGGGGTCCGCTGGATAGCGGGAGTAGTAAGTGGAGAGACCCAGCACTTC
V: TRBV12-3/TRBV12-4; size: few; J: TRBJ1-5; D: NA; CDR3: CASSPNLIYSNQPQHF; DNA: TGTGCCAGCAGTCCTAACCTTATCTATAGCAATCAGCCCCAGCATTTT
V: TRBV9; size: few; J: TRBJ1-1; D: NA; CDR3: CASSVPGSRNTEAFF; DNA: TGTGCCAGCAGCGTACCGGGGAGTAGGAACACTGAAGCTTTCTTT
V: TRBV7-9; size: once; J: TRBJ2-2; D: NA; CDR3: CASSPPVDGAGELFF; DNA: TGTGCCAGCAGCCCTCCGGTTGACGGGGCCGGGGAGCTGTTTTTT
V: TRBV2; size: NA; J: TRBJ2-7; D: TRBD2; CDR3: CASSDGGLEGYEQYF; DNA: TGTGCCAGCAGTGACGGGGGACTAGAGGGGTACGAGCAGTACTTC
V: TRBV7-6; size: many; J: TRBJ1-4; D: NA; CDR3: CASSLTTALGEKLFF; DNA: TGTGCCAGCAGCCTAACAACAGCGTTAGGCGAAAAACTGTTTTTT
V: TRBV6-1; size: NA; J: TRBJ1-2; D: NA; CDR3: CASSEPGGHGYTF; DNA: TGTGCCAGCAGTGAACCTGGGGGTCATGGCTACACCTTC
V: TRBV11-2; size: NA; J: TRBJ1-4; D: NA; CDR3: CASSLETETNEKLFF; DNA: TGTGCCAGCAGCCTCGAGACGGAAACTAATGAAAAACTGTTTTTT
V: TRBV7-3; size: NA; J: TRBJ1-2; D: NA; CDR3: CASSGGIGYTF; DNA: TGTGCCAGCAGCGGGGGGATTGGCTACACCTTC
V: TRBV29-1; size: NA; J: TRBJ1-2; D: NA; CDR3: CSAAGGGGNYGYTF; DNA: TGCAGTGCCGCGGGGGGGGGCGGAAACTATGGCTACACCTTC
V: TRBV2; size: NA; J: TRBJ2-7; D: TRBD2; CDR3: CASTSISGIYEQYF; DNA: TGTGCCAGCACATCCATCAGCGGGATCTACGAGCAGTACTTC
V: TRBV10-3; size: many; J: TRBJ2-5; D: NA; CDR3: CAIRGDTGGRETQYF; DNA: TGTGCCATCAGGGGCGACACTGGGGGTCGCGAGACCCAGTACTTC
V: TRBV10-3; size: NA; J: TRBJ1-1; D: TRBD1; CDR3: CAISESRDREAFF; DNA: TGTGCCATCAGTGAGTCGCGGGACAGGGAAGCTTTCTTT
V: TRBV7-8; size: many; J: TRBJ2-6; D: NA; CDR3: CASSLGQLGANVLTF; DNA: TGCGCCAGCAGCCTCGGCCAGCTTGGGGCCAACGTCCTGACTTTC
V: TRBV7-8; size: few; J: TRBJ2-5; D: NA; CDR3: CASSQAAGTGETQYF; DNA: TGCGCCAGCAGCCAAGCCGCAGGGACTGGGGAGACCCAGTACTTC
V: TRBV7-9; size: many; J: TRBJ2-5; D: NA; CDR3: CASSLDLRIETQYF; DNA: TGTGCCAGCAGCCTAGACCTGAGGATAGAGACCCAGTACTTC
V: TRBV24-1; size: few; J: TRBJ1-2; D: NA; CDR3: CATGSGVSGSNYGYTF; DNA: TGTGCCACCGGCTCGGGGGTGTCCGGATCTAACTATGGCTACACCTTC
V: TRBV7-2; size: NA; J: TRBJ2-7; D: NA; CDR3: CASSPLGALSGYEQYF; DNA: TGTGCCAGCAGCCCCCTGGGCGCCCTGTCAGGGTACGAGCAGTACTTC
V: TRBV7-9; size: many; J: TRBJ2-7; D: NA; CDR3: CASSLQEEEGEQYF; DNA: TGTGCCAGCAGCTTGCAGGAGGAAGAAGGCGAGCAGTACTTC
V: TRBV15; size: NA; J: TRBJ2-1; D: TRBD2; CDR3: CATSSSGNYEQFF; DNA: TGTGCCACCAGCAGTAGCGGGAACTATGAGCAGTTCTTC
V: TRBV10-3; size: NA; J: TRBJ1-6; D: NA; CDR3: CAISDRDTNSPLHF; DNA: TGTGCCATCAGTGACCGGGACACTAATTCACCCCTCCACTTT
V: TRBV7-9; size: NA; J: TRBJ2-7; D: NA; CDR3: CASSLLSTVAYEQYF; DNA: TGTGCCAGCAGCTTATTATCGACAGTGGCCTACGAGCAGTACTTC
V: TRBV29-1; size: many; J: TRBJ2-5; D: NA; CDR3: CSTSGHQRETQYF; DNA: TGCAGCACCTCGGGACACCAGCGGGAGACCCAGTACTTC
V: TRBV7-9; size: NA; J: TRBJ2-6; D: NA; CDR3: CASSLAHSAAGANVLTF; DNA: TGTGCCAGCAGCTTAGCTCATTCAGCTGCTGGGGCCAACGTCCTGACTTTC
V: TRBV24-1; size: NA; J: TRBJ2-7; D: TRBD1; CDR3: CATSDHRDRADEQYF; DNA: TGTGCCACCAGTGATCACCGGGACAGGGCGGACGAGCAGTACTTC
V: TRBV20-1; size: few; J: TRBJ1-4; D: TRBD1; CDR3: CSAGTGSNEKLFF; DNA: TGCAGTGCTGGGACAGGTTCTAATGAAAAACTGTTTTTT
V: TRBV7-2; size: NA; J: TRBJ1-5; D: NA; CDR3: CASLARIRASNQPQHF; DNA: TGTGCCAGCTTAGCCCGGATCAGGGCGAGCAATCAGCCCCAGCATTTT
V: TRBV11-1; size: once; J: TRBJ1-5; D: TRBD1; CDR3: CASSRLGQGRQPQHF; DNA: TGTGCCAGCAGTCGCCTAGGACAGGGGAGGCAGCCCCAGCATTTT
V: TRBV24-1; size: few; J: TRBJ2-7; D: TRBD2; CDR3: CATSDSGMDEQYF; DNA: TGTGCCACCAGTGATAGCGGGATGGACGAGCAGTACTTC
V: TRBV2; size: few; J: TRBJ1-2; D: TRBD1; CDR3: CASSYSPTGIYGYTF; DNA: TGTGCCAGCAGTTACTCCCCGACAGGGATCTATGGCTACACCTTC
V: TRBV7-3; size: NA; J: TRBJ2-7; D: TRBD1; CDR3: CASSQEGRGQRSGYEQYF; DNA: TGTGCCAGCAGCCAAGAAGGCCGGGGACAGCGAAGCGGCTACGAGCAGTACTTC
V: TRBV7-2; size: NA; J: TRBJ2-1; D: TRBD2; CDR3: CASSLGLADSYNEQFF; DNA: TGCGCCAGCAGCTTGGGTCTAGCGGACTCCTACAATGAGCAGTTCTTC
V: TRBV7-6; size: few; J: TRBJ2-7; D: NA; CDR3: CASSQEAGGAYEQYF; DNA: TGTGCCAGCAGCCAAGAAGCAGGCGGCGCCTACGAGCAGTACTTC
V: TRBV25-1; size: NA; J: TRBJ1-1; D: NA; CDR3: CASSARGYKDTEAFF; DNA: TGTGCCAGCAGTGCCCGGGGGTATAAGGACACTGAAGCTTTCTTT
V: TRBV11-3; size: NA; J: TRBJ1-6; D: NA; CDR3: CASSLGRPDNSPLHF; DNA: TGTGCCAGCAGCTTAGGGCGGCCCGATAATTCACCCCTCCACTTT
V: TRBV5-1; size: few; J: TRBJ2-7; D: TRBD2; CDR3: CASSLTSGRTEQYF; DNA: TGCGCCAGCAGCTTGACTAGCGGGAGGACCGAGCAGTACTTC
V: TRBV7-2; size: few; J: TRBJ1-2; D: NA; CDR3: CASSRTRQVDYGYTF; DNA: TGTGCCAGCAGCCGCACTCGCCAGGTAGACTATGGCTACACCTTC
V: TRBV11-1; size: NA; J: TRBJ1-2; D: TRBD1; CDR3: CASSLVQQGDYGYTF; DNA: TGTGCCAGCAGCTTGGTTCAGCAGGGGGACTATGGCTACACCTTC
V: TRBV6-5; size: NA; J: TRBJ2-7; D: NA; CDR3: CASSYSSETTEQYF; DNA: TGTGCCAGCAGTTACTCTTCTGAGACTACGGAGCAGTACTTC
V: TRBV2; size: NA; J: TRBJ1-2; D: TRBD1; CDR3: CASSVTGDRSLCF; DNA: TGTGCCAGCAGCGTGACAGGGGACAGGAGCTTATGTTTC
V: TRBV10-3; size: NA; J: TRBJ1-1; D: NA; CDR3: CAIRDTGYTEAFF; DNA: TGTGCCATCCGTGACACGGGGTACACTGAAGCTTTCTTT
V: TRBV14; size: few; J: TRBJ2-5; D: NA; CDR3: CASSQGMGTQYF; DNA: TGTGCCAGCAGCCAAGGAATGGGGACCCAGTACTTC
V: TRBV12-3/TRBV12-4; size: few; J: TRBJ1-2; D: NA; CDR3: CASSLSPEGYGYTF; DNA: TGTGCCAGCAGTTTAAGTCCGGAGGGCTATGGCTACACCTTC
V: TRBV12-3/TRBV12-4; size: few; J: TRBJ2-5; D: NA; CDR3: CASSLWEAPETQYF; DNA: TGTGCCAGCAGTTTATGGGAGGCCCCGGAGACCCAGTACTTC
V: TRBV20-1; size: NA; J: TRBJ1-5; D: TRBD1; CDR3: CSASSGQGNQPQHF; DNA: TGCAGTGCTAGTTCGGGACAGGGGAATCAGCCCCAGCATTTT
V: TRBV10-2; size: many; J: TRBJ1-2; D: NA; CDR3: CASSDGSYYGYTF; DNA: TGCGCCAGCAGTGACGGCAGCTACTATGGCTACACCTTC
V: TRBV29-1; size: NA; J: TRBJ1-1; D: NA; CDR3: CSVEQVLTEAFF; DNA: TGCAGCGTTGAACAGGTCCTCACTGAAGCTTTCTTT
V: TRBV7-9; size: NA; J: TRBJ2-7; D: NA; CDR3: CASSFQGPVWYF; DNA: TGTGCCAGCAGTTTTCAAGGACCAGTCTGGTACTTC
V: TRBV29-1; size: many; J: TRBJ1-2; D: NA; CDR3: CSVEDERRPNYGYTF; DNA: TGCAGCGTTGAAGATGAACGGAGACCTAACTATGGCTACACCTTC
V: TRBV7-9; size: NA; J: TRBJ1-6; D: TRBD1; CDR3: CASSRGPGTGNGNSPLHF; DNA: TGCGCCAGCAGCCGTGGTCCCGGGACAGGGAATGGTAATTCACCCCTCCACTTT
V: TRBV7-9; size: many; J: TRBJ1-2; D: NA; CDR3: CATIDLSADYGYTF; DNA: TGTGCCACCATCGACTTATCCGCGGACTATGGCTACACCTTC
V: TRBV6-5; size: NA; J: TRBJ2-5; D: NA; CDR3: CASSEGTETQYF; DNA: TGTGCCAGCAGTGAAGGGACGGAGACCCAGTACTTC
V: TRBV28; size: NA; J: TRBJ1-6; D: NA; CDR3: CASSPSRGARNSPLHF; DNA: TGTGCCAGCAGTCCCTCTCGGGGGGCCCGAAATTCACCCCTCCACTTT